The 25 T cell receptor beta chains below all came from one sample that was sequenced in a study of blood T cells in healthy people across ages. Then a second PCR, running roughly 7 to 11 cycles, was carried out with a sample-barcoded 5' primer and a J-beta primer mix. Via MiXCR, TCRdb re-called the 5' RACE reads, giving one row per CDR3 protein. The sample has 800,000 to 950,000 distinct CDR3 sequences, 25% to 30% seen once. In addition, the sample was reused for a study of T cells of mothers and their children.

What was sequenced was blood. The receptors were gathered from a woman aged 40 to 50 in good health.

The rearrangement uses TRBV5-4 and TRBJ2-7; D is perhaps TRBD2 (5 bases). CDR3 length: 14 amino acids. Germline V gene lookup returns CDR1 SGHNT and CDR2 YYREEE (reference sequence). Trimming left V 2 bases short and J 3 bases short, with 12 bases between. CDR3 sequence (DNA): TGTGCCAGCAGCTTACAGCAGGCGGGCTACGAGCAGTACTTC. Protein product: CASSLQQAGYEQYF.

This clonotype was recorded a few times. A much larger clone differs from this one at a single base, so this may be a read error. The chain combines TRBV20-1 with TRBJ2-7; no clear D. CDR1 DFQATT and CDR2 SNEGSKA come from the germline V gene (reference sequence). The CDR3 loop spans 14 amino acids. The V gene lost 6 bases and the J gene lost 3 bases, with 18 bases spanning the gap. The CDR3 DNA reads TGCAGTGCCGAAGATTTGACAAGGAGCTACGAGCAGTACTTC. Translation: CSAEDLTRSYEQYF.

This clonotype was seen a few times. With a much larger clone just one base away, this may be a read error. The chain uses TRBV20-1 and TRBJ2-1; D possibly corresponds to TRBD2 (6 bases). The CDR3 extends over 16 amino acids. V dropped 6 bases and J dropped 10 bases, with 28 bases sitting between them. Germline V CDR1 and CDR2: DFQATT, SNEGSKA (reference sequence). DNA of the CDR3: TGCAGTGCCGTAAACCGCGGGGCGGGGCCAACGCGGGAGCAGTTCTTC. Translation gives CSAVNRGAGPTREQFF.

This clonotype was counted a few times. The chain recombines TRBV6-1 with TRBJ1-1; D is unresolved. Trimming cost V 8 bases and J 1 base, with 17 bases left between them. The CDR3 runs 15 residues. Germline V gives CDR1 MNHNS, CDR2 SASEGT. The CDR3 spells CASSPGGLGNTEAFF. For the CDR3, the DNA is TGTGCCAGCTCTCCGGGTGGCCTGGGGAACACTGAAGCTTTCTTT.

The chain's CDR3 is CAIRGDTPSNTEAFF. CDR3 in DNA: TGTGCCATTCGTGGGGACACCCCTTCGAACACTGAAGCTTTCTTT. The chain uses TRBV7-9 and TRBJ1-1; a possible D gene is TRBD1 (6 bases). The CDR3 extends over 15 amino acids. V lost 10 bases, J lost 1 base, and 19 bases lay in between. Germline V CDR1 and CDR2: SEHNR, FQNEAQ (reference sequence).

J is TRBJ1-2 and V is TRBV5-1; perhaps TRBD1 as D (5 bases). The CDR3 runs to 14 residues. V was shortened by 0 bases and J by 8 bases, with 14 bases between the two germline ends. CDR1 and CDR2 from the germline V gene are SGHRS and YFSETQ. CDR3 amino acids: CASSLGWTQAGYTF. In nucleotides, the CDR3 is TGCGCCAGCAGCTTGGGGTGGACACAAGCCGGCTACACCTTC.

This clonotype was counted at least ten times. This chain links TRBV7-2 with TRBJ2-7; TRBD1 might be the D (5 bases). This CDR3 region has 12 residues. Germline V CDR1 and CDR2: SGHTA, FQGNSA. With 1 base removed from V and 6 bases from J, the gap between germline ends came to 7 bases. CDR3 bases: TGTGCCAGCAGCTTAGTAGGGGTCGAGCAGTACTTC. Translating gives CASSLVGVEQYF.

This clonotype was found a few times. The chain joins TRBV12-3 or TRBV12-4 to TRBJ1-2; D gene unclear. Between the trimmed V and J ends, which lost 4 bases and 7 bases, there was a span of 10 bases. The CDR3 extends over 12 amino acids. CDR3: CASSSRPGGYTF. CDR3 in DNA: TGTGCCAGCAGTTCCCGCCCTGGTGGCTACACCTTC.

This clonotype was counted many times. V usage is TRBV5-6 and J usage is TRBJ2-4; the D is unclear. The CDR3 sequence is 18 residues long. CDR1 is SGHDT, CDR2 YYEEEE, per germline. V shed 3 bases and J shed 4 bases, with 23 bases lying between them. CDR3 residues: CASSSIDSLRQTKNIQYF. In DNA, the CDR3 is TGTGCCAGCAGCTCCATAGACTCCTTGAGGCAGACAAAAAACATTCAGTACTTC.

In the case of this clonotype: A much larger clonotype is one base distant, so this may be a read error. This chain joins TRBV11-2 and TRBJ1-1, with a weak D call TRBD1 (6 bases). This CDR3 has 15 residues. Per the germline V gene, CDR1 is SGHAT and CDR2 is FQNNGV. Here the CDR3 reads CAGSLGQTRWTEAFF. In DNA, the CDR3 is TGTGCCGGCAGCTTAGGACAGACAAGATGGACTGAAGCTTTCTTT.

In this sample, this clonotype turned up many times. This chain links TRBV19 with TRBJ2-7, with 9 bases identical to TRBD1. The CDR3 length is 15 residues. After removal of 2 bases from V and 2 bases from J, the junction contained 4 bases not matched to a gene. Germline loops: CDR1 LNHDA, CDR2 SQIVND (reference sequence). For the CDR3, the DNA is TGTGCCAGTAGTATACGGACAGGGGCGACCTACGAGCAGTACTTC. Its translation: CASSIRTGATYEQYF.

This clonotype was counted many times. The chain carries TRBV5-1 and TRBJ1-2, with 7 bases matching TRBD1. Germline values: CDR1 SGHRS, CDR2 YFSETQ. The CDR3 covers 13 residues. Losses at the gene ends were 0 bases for V and 9 bases for J; bases not matched to a gene: 5. The CDR3 bases are TGCGCCAGCAGCTTGGGACAGGGAGAGAGCTACACCTTC. Amino acids: CASSLGQGESYTF.

This clonotype showed up just a few times. The chain is built from TRBV20-1 and TRBJ2-3; D tentatively fits TRBD1 or TRBD2 (6 bases each). Per germline, CDR1 DFQATT and CDR2 SNEGSKA (reference sequence). The CDR3 has 14 amino acids. V was cut by 8 bases and J by 4 bases, with 19 bases left in between. The CDR3 nucleotides read TGCAGTACCCCCGCTAGGGGGGTCCCAGATACGCAGTATTTT. Translation gives CSTPARGVPDTQYF.

The chain combines TRBV5-1 with TRBJ1-2; D is perhaps TRBD1 (6 bases). The germline V gene has CDR1 SGHRS and CDR2 YFSETQ. CDR3 size: 17 residues. Trimming left V 4 bases short and J 5 bases short, with 24 bases between. This CDR3 reads CASSPDRDKPDGYGYTF. CDR3 nucleotide sequence: TGCGCCAGCAGCCCAGACCGGGACAAACCTGACGGTTATGGCTACACCTTC.

This chain links TRBV7-8 with TRBJ2-4, with D perhaps matching TRBD2 (5 bases). In germline, CDR1 is SGHVS, CDR2 FQNEAQ. CDR3 length: 15 amino acids. Trimming cost V 2 bases and J 13 bases, with 21 bases left between them. The CDR3 DNA sequence: TGTGCCAGCAGCTTAAGTCAGGCTAGCAATCAGCCCCAGTACTTC. Its protein is CASSLSQASNQPQYF.

This clonotype was counted ten times or more. The rearrangement uses TRBV7-6 and TRBJ2-7, with D tentatively TRBD2 (5 bases). Trimming left V 4 bases short and J 3 bases short, with 19 bases between. This CDR3 comprises 16 residues. The germline V gene encodes CDR1 SGHVS and CDR2 FNYEAQ. The CDR3 DNA reads TGTGCCAGCAGCTCAGAGAACGGGGTTGGGATCTACGAGCAGTACTTC. This sequence encodes CASSSENGVGIYEQYF.

In this sample, this clonotype turned up many times. J is TRBJ2-7 and V is TRBV6-6; 8 bases map to TRBD1. This CDR3 spans 15 amino acids. V trimming: 3 bases; J trimming: 5 bases; junction bases outside the gene matches: 9. From germline, CDR1 is MNHNY and CDR2 SVGAGI (reference sequence). The CDR3 DNA sequence: TGTGCCAGCAGTTATTCTAGACAGGGGCGGAACGAGCAGTACTTC. Translated, it gives CASSYSRQGRNEQYF.

Note on this clonotype: A much larger clone lies a single base off, so this may be a read error. V usage is TRBV7-3 and J usage is TRBJ2-6; TRBD1 agrees at 10 bases. This CDR3 is built from 18 residues. From germline, CDR1 is SGHTA and CDR2 FQGTGA. CDR3 in amino acids: CASSQSGTGASGVNVLTF. In DNA, the CDR3 is TGTGCCAGCAGCCAATCCGGGACAGGGGCCTCTGGGGTCAACGTCCTGACTTTC.

Remarks on this clonotype: A much larger clone is a single base away; this may be a read error. The CDR3 ends on some other residue instead of the conserved phenylalanine or tryptophan, so this is likely a read error. The genes are TRBV3-1 and TRBJ1-2, with 8 bases identical to TRBD1. Germline V gene lookup returns CDR1 LGHDT and CDR2 YNNKEL (reference sequence). V was pared by 3 bases and J by 4 bases, with 4 bases of the junction left unmatched. The CDR3 is 14 amino acids. CDR3 sequence reads: CASSQRQGPYGYTL. CDR3 in DNA: TGTGCCAGCAGCCAGAGACAGGGGCCCTATGGCTACACCCTC.

This chain uses TRBV20-1 with TRBJ2-1; 11 positions match TRBD2. V lost 6 bases to trimming and J lost 4 bases; unmatched junction nucleotides: 8. The germline gives CDR1 DFQATT, CDR2 SNEGSKA (reference sequence). CDR3 length: 15 amino acids. The CDR3 nucleotides are TGCAGTGCGGTGGGTAGCGGGGGGGCGTACAATGAGCAGTTCTTC. Translating gives CSAVGSGGAYNEQFF.

The chain joins TRBV29-1 to TRBJ1-1; no firm D call. Deletions cut 1 base from V and 5 bases from J, with 11 bases between. CDR1 is SQVTM and CDR2 is ANQGSEA in the germline V gene. The CDR3 runs 13 residues. The CDR3 coding sequence is TGCAGCGTTGAAGGTCGGGATAGTACTGAAGCTTTCTTT. Its protein is CSVEGRDSTEAFF.

The chain carries TRBV7-8 and TRBJ1-4; perhaps TRBD1 as D (6 bases). The V gene lost 5 bases and the J gene lost 3 bases, with 13 bases spanning the gap. Germline V gene sequence: CDR1 SGHVS, CDR2 FQNEAQ. The CDR3 runs to 15 residues. This CDR3 is CASSDPGQANEKLFF. The CDR3 DNA is TGTGCCAGCAGCGACCCGGGACAAGCTAATGAAAAACTGTTTTTT.

V usage is TRBV12-3 or TRBV12-4 and J usage is TRBJ1-5; D uncertain. The length of the CDR3 is 16 residues. Trimming pared 1 base from V and 1 base from J, leaving 11 bases between. In nucleotides, the CDR3 is TGTGCCAGCAGTTTAGTCGGCAGATCGAGCAATCAGCCCCAGCATTTT. Translating gives CASSLVGRSSNQPQHF.

The rearrangement joins TRBV4-3 to TRBJ2-7; D is unresolved. Trimming took 4 bases from V and 0 from J, leaving 13 bases between them. The CDR3 runs 15 residues. Germline V gene sequence: CDR1 LGHNA, CDR2 YSLEER. CDR3 DNA: TGCGCCAGCAGCCGAGGCTGGGGTTACTCCTACGAGCAGTACTTC. Its protein is CASSRGWGYSYEQYF.

V gene TRBV4-3 combines with J gene TRBJ1-2; D remains unclear. V gave up 1 base and J gave up 7 bases, with 16 bases separating them. This CDR3 is built from 15 residues. CDR1 is LGHNA and CDR2 is YSLEER in the germline V gene. The CDR3, as DNA: TGCGCCAGCAGCCAAGTTAACCGGGAGATTGGTGGCTACACCTTC. It translates to CASSQVNREIGGYTF.